The rows below give T cell receptor beta chains drawn from one sample of a study of PD-1 blockade in classical Hodgkin lymphoma. TCRdb's copy holds only in-frame clones and misses some; the assay was immunoSEQ multiplex PCR. The table has about 150,000 clones, around four fifths seen once. Material: peripheral blood mononuclear cells (PBMCs), obtained before the second cycle of nivolumab. These receptors all come from a human donor with classical Hodgkin lymphoma. Each CDR3 is given with its conserved first and last residue. The D gene is left open where the match is weak. Expanded clones get a size class; other rows say once, few or many, or leave the size out.

CDR3 length	D gene	V gene	clone size	J gene	CDR3 DNA	CDR3 protein
14	-	TRBV4-1	once	TRBJ1-1	TGCGCCAGCAGCCCAGTTACAGGGAACACTGAAGCTTTCTTT	CASSPVTGNTEAFF
15	TRBD1	TRBV6-1	-	TRBJ1-2	TGTGCCAGCAGTGAAACGGGACAGGGTTTCGATGGCTACACCTTC	CASSETGQGFDGYTF
15	-	TRBV6-6	-	TRBJ1-2	TGTGCCAGCAGTTACTCAACAGGGCGTCGCTATGGCTACACCTTC	CASSYSTGRRYGYTF
14	TRBD1	TRBV5-1	-	TRBJ2-2	TGCGCCAGCAGCCCGGGGACAGGGCCCGGGGAGCTGTTTTTT	CASSPGTGPGELFF
15	-	TRBV6-5	-	TRBJ1-5	TGTGCCAGCAGTTACTCCTTTCTCGGGAATCAGCCCCAGCATTTT	CASSYSFLGNQPQHF
14	TRBD2	TRBV6-5	-	TRBJ2-1	TGTGCCAGCAGCTCGGGACTAGCGGGCATTGAGCAGTTCTTC	CASSSGLAGIEQFF
13	-	TRBV28	-	TRBJ2-3	TGTGCCAGCAGTTTACTAGACACAGATACGCAGTATTTT	CASSLLDTDTQYF
13	-	TRBV11-2	-	TRBJ2-7	TGTGCCAGCAGCTTGCCAGGGCACTACGAGCAGTACTTC	CASSLPGHYEQYF
12	-	TRBV2	-	TRBJ1-4	TGTGCCAGCAACTCGGACCATGAAAAACTGTTTTTT	CASNSDHEKLFF
13	TRBD1	TRBV7-4	-	TRBJ2-3	TGTGCCAGCAGGACAGGGTTATTAGATACGCAGTATTTT	CASRTGLLDTQYF
16	-	TRBV19	once	TRBJ2-7	TGTGCCAGTAGTATTGGGGCCCCGGGAAGCGCCTACGAGCAGTACTTC	CASSIGAPGSAYEQYF
15	-	TRBV6-5	-	TRBJ1-1	TGTGCCAGCAGACCCGGGACCCCGGGGAGCACTGAAGCTTTCTTT	CASRPGTPGSTEAFF
14	-	TRBV4-1	-	TRBJ2-2	TGCGCCAGCAGCCAAGTGGGAAGCACCGGGGAGCTGTTTTTT	CASSQVGSTGELFF
13	-	TRBV18	-	TRBJ2-7	TGTGCCAGCTCAGGGGGAACGGCCTACGAGCAGTACTTC	CASSGGTAYEQYF
16	TRBD1	TRBV9	-	TRBJ1-1	TGTGCCAGCAGCGTAGGGGCCGGGACAGTGAACACTGAAGCTTTCTTT	CASSVGAGTVNTEAFF
13	-	TRBV7-2	-	TRBJ1-6	TGTGCCAGCAGCTTAGCCAATAATTCACCCCTCCACTTT	CASSLANNSPLHF
15	-	TRBV10-3	-	TRBJ1-5	TGTGCCACCGCCCGGACAGACTCTAGCAATCAGCCCCAGCATTTT	CATARTDSSNQPQHF